The 3 T cell receptor beta chains listed next were all sequenced from one sample in a study of T cell repertoires in cytomegalovirus infection. TCRdb ran MiXCR on the reads and lists one entry per CDR3 protein. The sample contains 800,000 to 950,000 distinct CDR3 sequences, approximately 29% of which appear only once. Their recognized antigens are unknown. The sample in question was cultured CD8+ T cells from PBMCs, obtained from culture after CMV antigen stimulation. The origin of the receptors is a human donor in good health (CMV status not recorded). Some clones in this sample may be carry-over from other donors' samples.

The V call is TRBV2, the J call TRBJ2-1, with a possible D match to TRBD1 (6 bases). This CDR3 is 13 amino acids long. The germline CDR1 and CDR2 sequences are SNHLY and FYNNEI. V was shortened by 7 bases and J by 0 bases, with 7 bases between the two germline ends. CDR3 in DNA: TGTGCCAGCACGGACAGCTCCTACAATGAGCAGTTCTTC. Its protein is CASTDSSYNEQFF. The whole variable domain, remainder taken from reference TRBV2 and TRBJ2-1, is EPEVTQTPSHQVTQMGQEVILRCVPISNHLYFYWYRQILGQKVEFLVSFYNNEISEKSEIFDDQFSVERPDGSNFTLKIRSTKLEDSAMYFCASTDSSYNEQFFGPGTRLTVL.

The chain carries TRBV27 and TRBJ1-1, with D perhaps matching TRBD1 (5 bases). This CDR3 spans 16 amino acids. Germline CDR1 MNHEY, CDR2 SMNVEV (reference sequence). V gave up 5 bases and J gave up 4 bases, with 20 bases separating them. CDR3 residues: CASSPRGGLGATEAFF. Written as DNA, the CDR3 is TGTGCCAGCAGTCCCCGGGGGGGACTCGGGGCCACTGAAGCTTTCTTT.

On this clonotype: A much larger clonotype is one base distant, so this may be a read error. The rearrangement uses TRBV7-2 and TRBJ2-3; unclear D gene. V lost 7 bases to trimming and J lost 3 bases, with 8 bases between them. The CDR3 is 12 amino acids. Germline values: CDR1 SGHTA, CDR2 FQGNSA. DNA of the CDR3: TGTGCCAGCACCCACGGGACAGATACGCAGTATTTT. As protein: CASTHGTDTQYF.